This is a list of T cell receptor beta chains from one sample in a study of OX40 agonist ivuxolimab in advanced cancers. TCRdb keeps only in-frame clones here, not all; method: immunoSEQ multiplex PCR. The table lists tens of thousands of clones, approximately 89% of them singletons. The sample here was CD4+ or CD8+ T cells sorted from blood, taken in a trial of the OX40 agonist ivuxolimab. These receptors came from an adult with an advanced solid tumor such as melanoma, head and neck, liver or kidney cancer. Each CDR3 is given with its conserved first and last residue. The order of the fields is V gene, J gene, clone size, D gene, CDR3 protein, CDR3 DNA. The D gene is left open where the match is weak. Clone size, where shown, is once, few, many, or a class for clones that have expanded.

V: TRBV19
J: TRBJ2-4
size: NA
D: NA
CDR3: CASSIAGRKNIQYF
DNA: TGTGCCAGTAGTATCGCGGGCCGAAAAAACATTCAGTACTTC

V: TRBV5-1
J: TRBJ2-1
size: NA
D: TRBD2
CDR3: CASSFLAGGPSSYNEQFF
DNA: TGCGCCAGCAGCTTTTTAGCGGGAGGACCTAGCTCCTACAATGAGCAGTTCTTC

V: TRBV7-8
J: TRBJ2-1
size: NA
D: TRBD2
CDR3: CASSSIRASGRPSYNEQFF
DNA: TGTGCCAGCAGCTCAATCCGGGCTAGCGGGAGGCCCTCCTACAATGAGCAGTTCTTC

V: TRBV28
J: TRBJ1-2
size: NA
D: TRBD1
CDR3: CASSWTPGQSSLANYGYTF
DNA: TGTGCCAGCAGTTGGACGCCGGGACAGAGCTCTTTAGCTAACTATGGCTACACCTTC

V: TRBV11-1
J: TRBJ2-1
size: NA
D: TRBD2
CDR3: CASSLVLAGYNEQFF
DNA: TGTGCCAGCAGCTTAGTCCTAGCGGGCTACAATGAGCAGTTCTTC

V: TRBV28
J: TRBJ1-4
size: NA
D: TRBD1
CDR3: CASSNPGTGRGKLFF
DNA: TGTGCCAGCAGCAACCCCGGGACAGGGCGGGGAAAACTGTTTTTT

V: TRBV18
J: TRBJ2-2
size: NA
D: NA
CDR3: CASSQVGGADTGELFF
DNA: TGTGCCAGCTCACAAGTCGGGGGCGCGGACACCGGGGAGCTGTTTTTT

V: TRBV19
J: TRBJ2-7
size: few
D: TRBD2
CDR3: CAAGDLYEQYF
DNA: TGTGCGGCGGGAGATCTCTACGAGCAGTACTTC

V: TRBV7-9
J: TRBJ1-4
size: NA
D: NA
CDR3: CASSLGGTGSNEKLFF
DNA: TGTGCCAGCAGCTTAGGGGGTACGGGATCTAATGAAAAACTGTTTTTT

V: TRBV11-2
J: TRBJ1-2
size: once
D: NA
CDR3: CASSLELAGSYGYTF
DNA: TGTGCCAGCAGCTTAGAATTGGCCGGGTCCTATGGCTACACCTTC

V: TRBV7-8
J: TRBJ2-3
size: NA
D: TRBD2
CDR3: CASSLVGLAGGFTDTQYF
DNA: TGTGCCAGCAGCTTAGTGGGACTAGCGGGAGGGTTCACAGATACGCAGTATTTT

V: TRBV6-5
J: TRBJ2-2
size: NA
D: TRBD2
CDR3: CASSYSRASGTGELFF
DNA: TGTGCCAGCAGTTACTCGAGGGCTAGCGGGACCGGGGAGCTGTTTTTT

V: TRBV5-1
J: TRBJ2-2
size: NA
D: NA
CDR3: CASSFVQGNTGELFF
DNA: TGCGCCAGCAGCTTCGTACAGGGGAACACCGGGGAGCTGTTTTTT

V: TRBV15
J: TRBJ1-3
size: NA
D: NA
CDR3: CATSSSGSGNTIYF
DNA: TGTGCCACCAGCAGTTCTGGATCTGGAAACACCATATATTTT

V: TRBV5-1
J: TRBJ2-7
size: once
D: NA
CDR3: CASSLVSGLNHEQYF
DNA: TGCGCCAGCAGCTTGGTGAGCGGGTTGAACCACGAGCAGTACTTC

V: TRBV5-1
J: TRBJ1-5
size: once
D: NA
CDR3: CASSLAGDSNQPQHF
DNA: TGCGCCAGCAGCCTAGCCGGAGATAGCAATCAGCCCCAGCATTTT

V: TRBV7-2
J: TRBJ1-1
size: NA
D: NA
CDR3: CASSPQGFGTEAFF
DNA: TGTGCCAGCAGCCCCCAGGGGTTCGGCACTGAAGCTTTCTTT

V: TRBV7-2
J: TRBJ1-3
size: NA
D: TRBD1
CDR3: CASSLGTGGGNTIYF
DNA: TGTGCCAGCAGCTTAGGGACAGGGGGTGGAAACACCATATATTTT

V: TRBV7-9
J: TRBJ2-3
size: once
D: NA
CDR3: CASSLRQTDTQYF
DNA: TGTGCCAGCAGCTTGAGACAGACAGATACGCAGTATTTT

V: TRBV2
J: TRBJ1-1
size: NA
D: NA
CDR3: CASSDGRGNTEAFF
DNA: TGTGCCAGCAGTGATGGCAGGGGGAACACTGAAGCTTTCTTT

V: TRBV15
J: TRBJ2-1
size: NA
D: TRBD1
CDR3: CATSRDWGQSSYNEQFF
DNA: TGTGCCACCAGCAGAGATTGGGGACAGAGCTCCTACAATGAGCAGTTCTTC

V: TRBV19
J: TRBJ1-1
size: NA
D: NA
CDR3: CASCRRVSTEAFF
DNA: TGTGCCAGTTGCCGTCGGGTTAGCACTGAAGCTTTCTTT

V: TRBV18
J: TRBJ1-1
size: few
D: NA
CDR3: CASSPTPTAEAFF
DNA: TGTGCCAGCTCACCAACCCCAACGGCTGAAGCTTTCTTT

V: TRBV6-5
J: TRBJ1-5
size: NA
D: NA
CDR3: CASSYSQYSNQPQHF
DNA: TGTGCCAGCAGTTACTCGCAGTATAGCAATCAGCCCCAGCATTTT

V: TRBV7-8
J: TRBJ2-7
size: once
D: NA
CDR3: CASSPRWGREQYF
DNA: TGTGCCAGCAGCCCAAGATGGGGTAGGGAGCAGTACTTC

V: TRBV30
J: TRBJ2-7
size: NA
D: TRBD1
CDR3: CAWSSKDRGITYEQYF
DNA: TGTGCCTGGAGTAGCAAGGACAGGGGCATAACCTACGAGCAGTACTTC

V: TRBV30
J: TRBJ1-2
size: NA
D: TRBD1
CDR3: CAWSGGQELYGYTF
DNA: TGTGCCTGGAGTGGGGGACAGGAACTCTATGGCTACACCTTC

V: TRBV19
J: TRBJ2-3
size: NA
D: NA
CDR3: CASSIGREADTQYF
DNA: TGTGCCAGTAGTATAGGAAGGGAAGCAGATACGCAGTATTTT

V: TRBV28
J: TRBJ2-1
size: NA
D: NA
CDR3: CASLPGAVYNEQFF
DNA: TGTGCCAGCTTGCCGGGGGCTGTCTACAATGAGCAGTTCTTC

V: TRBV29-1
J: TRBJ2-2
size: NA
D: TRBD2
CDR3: CSVAGSGASGRTGELFF
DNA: TGCAGCGTCGCCGGGTCCGGGGCTAGCGGGAGGACCGGGGAGCTGTTTTTT

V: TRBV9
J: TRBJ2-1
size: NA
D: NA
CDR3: CASSVGQGSKNEQFF
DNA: TGTGCCAGCAGCGTAGGCCAGGGGAGTAAGAATGAGCAGTTCTTC

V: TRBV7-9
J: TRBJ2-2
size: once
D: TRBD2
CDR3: CASSLGVGLAGNTGELFF
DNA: TGTGCCAGCAGCTTAGGAGTGGGGCTAGCGGGGAACACCGGGGAGCTGTTTTTT

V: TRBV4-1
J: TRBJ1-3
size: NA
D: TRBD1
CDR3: CASSQAYNTGQGWNTIYF
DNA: TGCGCCAGCAGCCAAGCATACAATACGGGACAGGGGTGGAACACCATATATTTT

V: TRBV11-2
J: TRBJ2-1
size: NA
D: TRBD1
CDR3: CASLPGDRGFSPYNEQFF
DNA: TGTGCCAGCCTCCCCGGGGACAGGGGGTTCTCACCCTACAATGAGCAGTTCTTC

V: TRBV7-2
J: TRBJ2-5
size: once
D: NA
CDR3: CASSLIGLFEETQYF
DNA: TGTGCCAGCAGCTTAATAGGGCTTTTCGAAGAGACCCAGTACTTC

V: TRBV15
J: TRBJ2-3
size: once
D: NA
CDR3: CATSRGRDEQGYF
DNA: TGTGCCACCAGCAGAGGCAGGGACGAACAAGGGTATTTT

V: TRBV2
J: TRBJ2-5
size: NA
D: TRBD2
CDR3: CASSMGLAPQETQYF
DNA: TGTGCCAGCAGTATGGGACTAGCGCCTCAAGAGACCCAGTACTTC

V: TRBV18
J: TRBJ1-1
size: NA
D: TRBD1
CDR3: CASSPWTGRDTEAFF
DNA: TGTGCCAGCTCACCTTGGACAGGTAGGGACACTGAAGCTTTCTTT

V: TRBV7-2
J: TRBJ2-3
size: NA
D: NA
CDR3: CASSTSTDTQYF
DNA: TGTGCCAGCAGCACCAGCACAGATACGCAGTATTTT

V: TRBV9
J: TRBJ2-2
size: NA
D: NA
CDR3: CASSVGARGTGELFF
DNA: TGTGCCAGCAGCGTTGGGGCGAGAGGGACCGGGGAGCTGTTTTTT

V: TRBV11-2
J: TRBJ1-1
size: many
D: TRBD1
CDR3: CASSLTTGRPTEAFF
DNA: TGTGCCAGCAGCTTGACGACAGGGAGACCCACTGAAGCTTTCTTT